Listed here is a single T cell receptor beta chain. It lacks a known antigen. Base quality data are lacking; no much larger clone is found one base away. Via the germline V gene, CDR1 is SQVTM and CDR2 ANQGSEA. After removal of 7 bases from V and 5 bases from J, the junction retains 4 bases not matched to a gene. Counted from cysteine to phenylalanine, this CDR3 has 14 amino acids. The retained sequence is limited to the CDR3, 42 bases, with the frame set at the first base. Each collaborating institution followed its own protocols to collect whole blood in K2EDTA tubes. Collaborator samples were shipped for TCRbeta analysis as frozen whole blood, isolated PBMCs, or DNA extracted from either sample type. The source of the sample is a study of blood T cell repertoires in COVID-19 (TCRdb year 2020). In the study overall: Collaborator samples came from the United States, Italy and Spain and covered acute and convalescent phases of COVID-19. The prospective study material was composed of cDNA or gDNA derived from T cells, B-cell-depleted T cells, or PBMCs. Subjects who had been exposed to COVID-19, were actively infected with it, or had recovered from it provided the deeply sampled blood TCRbeta repertoires that made up the dataset. The repertoires were made available in a free public database intended to serve as a resource for research on the immune response to SARS-CoV-2. The samples were drawn from the first 160 participants of the ongoing ImmuneRACE study and from 1,254 subjects provided by 6 global collaborators. Nearly every sample came with metadata listing a de-identified subject ID, COVID-19 status, age in years and sex. Where available, HLA class I and class II types were obtained from metadata supplied by the sample provider rather than from assay-based typing. Beyond this particular receptor, the publication reports: Clinical and demographic metadata were provided uncurated, with the amount varying by source and participant.

TCRbeta CDR3 regions were amplified from genomic DNA by means of the immunoSEQ Assay, a bias-controlled multiplex PCR. As for the authors' bioinformatics: The number of nucleated cells in each sample was estimated by amplification of reference gene primers within the assay. To quantify the absolute abundance of each unique TCRbeta CDR3 rearrangement, sequence reads were collapsed and filtered. For each sample, productive Simpson clonality was calculated as the square root of Simpson's diversity index across productive rearrangements. TCRdb retrieved this table from immuneACCESS and kept in-frame rearrangements only. Not all clones are present; in checked studies, unresolved V genes account for under half, and no reason is known for the remainder. That table gives V, J and clone size, and the DNA gave D and trimming. In this sample the table shows tens of thousands of clones, about two thirds of which occur a single time. 20% to 25% of the sample is held by the ten biggest clonotypes.

The sample consisted of peripheral blood. The TCR comes from a boy between 2 and 15 years old with active or convalescent COVID-19. This sequence uses TRBV29-1 and TRBJ2-1, with TRBD2 identical over 14 junction bases. The CDR3 corresponds to CSGRTSGGNNEQFF. Here is the DNA: TGCAGCGGAAGGACTAGCGGGGGGAACAATGAGCAGTTCTTC.